This T cell receptor beta chain comes out of a study of beta chain features in type 1 diabetes. V was shortened by 4 bases and J by 0 bases, with 12 bases between the two germline ends. Germline loops: CDR1 SQVTM, CDR2 ANQGSEA. The CDR3 contains 14 residues. Expressed TCRB transcripts were sequenced because the entire RNA isolate underwent reverse transcription. Repertoires were generated with immunoSEQ multiplex PCR, while TCRdb's copy carries only in-frame clones and drops some. The sample lists about 280,000 clones; around 16% were seen once. Overall study findings and caveats: Compared with healthy donors, patients appeared to share more similar naive, central memory and regulatory TCRB repertoires. Moderately but significantly shorter TCRB CDR3s were found in Type 1 diabetes patients in all four CD4+ subsets.

This clone was picked up a small number of times. Its antigen remains unidentified. The material sequenced was naive CD4+ T cells from blood. The rearrangement joins TRBV29-1 to TRBJ1-1, with D possibly matching TRBD1 (5 bases). The origin of this receptor is a man aged 18 to 29 with type 1 diabetes. The CDR3 spells CSVAGGRLNTEAFF. The CDR3 nucleotides read TGCAGCGTTGCCGGGGGACGGCTGAACACTGAAGCTTTCTTT.